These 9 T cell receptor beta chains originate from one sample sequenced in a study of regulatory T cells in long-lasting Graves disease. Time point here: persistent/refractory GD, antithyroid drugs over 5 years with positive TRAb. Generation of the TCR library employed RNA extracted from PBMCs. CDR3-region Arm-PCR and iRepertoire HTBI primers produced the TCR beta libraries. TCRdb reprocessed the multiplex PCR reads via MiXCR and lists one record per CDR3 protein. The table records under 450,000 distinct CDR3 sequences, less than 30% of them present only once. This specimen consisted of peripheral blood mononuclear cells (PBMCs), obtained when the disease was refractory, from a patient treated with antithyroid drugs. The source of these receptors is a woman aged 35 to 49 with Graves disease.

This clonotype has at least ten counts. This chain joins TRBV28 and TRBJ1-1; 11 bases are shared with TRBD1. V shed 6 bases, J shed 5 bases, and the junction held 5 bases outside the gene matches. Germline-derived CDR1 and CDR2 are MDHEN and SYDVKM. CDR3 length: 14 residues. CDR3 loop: CASRWDRGYTEAFF. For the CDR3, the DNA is TGTGCCAGCAGGTGGGACAGGGGGTATACTGAAGCTTTCTTT.

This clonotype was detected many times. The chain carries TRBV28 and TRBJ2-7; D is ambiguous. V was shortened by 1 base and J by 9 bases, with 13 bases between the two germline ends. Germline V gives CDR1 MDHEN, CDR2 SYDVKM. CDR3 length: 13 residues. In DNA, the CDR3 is TGTGCCAGCAGTTTATCCGATGTCCCGCCGCAGTACTTC. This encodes CASSLSDVPPQYF.

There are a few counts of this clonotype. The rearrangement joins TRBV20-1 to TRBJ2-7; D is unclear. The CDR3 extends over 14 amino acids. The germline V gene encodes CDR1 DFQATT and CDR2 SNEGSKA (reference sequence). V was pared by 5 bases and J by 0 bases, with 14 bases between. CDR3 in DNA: TGCAGTGCTGACCGGGTGGGTAGCTCCTACGAGCAGTACTTC. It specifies CSADRVGSSYEQYF.

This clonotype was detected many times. The CDR3 sequence is CASSPLGAKNTEAFF. The CDR3 region has the DNA TGTGCCAGCAGTCCCCTAGGGGCAAAGAACACTGAAGCTTTCTTT. V is TRBV28 and J is TRBJ1-1; possible D gene TRBD1, 5 bases. Per the germline V gene, CDR1 is MDHEN and CDR2 is SYDVKM. Trimming shortened V by 5 bases and J by 1 base, and 14 bases separated the two germline ends. This CDR3 is 15 amino acids long.

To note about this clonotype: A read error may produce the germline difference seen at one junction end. The CDR3 loop is CANSSGPPGEQFF. CDR3 nucleotides: TGTGCCAACAGCTCTGGACCCCCCGGTGAGCAGTTCTTC. The chain recombines TRBV5-6 with TRBJ2-1; D ambiguous. In germline, CDR1 is SGHDT, CDR2 YYEEEE. The CDR3 runs 13 residues.

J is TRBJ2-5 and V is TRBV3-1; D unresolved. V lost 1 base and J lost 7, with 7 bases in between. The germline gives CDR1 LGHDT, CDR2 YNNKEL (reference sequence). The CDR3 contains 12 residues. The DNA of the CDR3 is TGTGCCAGCAGCCAAGGTCGAGGGACCCAGTACTTC. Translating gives CASSQGRGTQYF.

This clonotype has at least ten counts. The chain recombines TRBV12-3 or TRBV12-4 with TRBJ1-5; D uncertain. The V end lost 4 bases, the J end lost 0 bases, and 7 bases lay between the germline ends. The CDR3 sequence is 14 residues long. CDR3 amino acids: CASSSQSSNQPQHF. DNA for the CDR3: TGTGCCAGCAGTTCACAGAGTAGCAATCAGCCCCAGCATTTT.

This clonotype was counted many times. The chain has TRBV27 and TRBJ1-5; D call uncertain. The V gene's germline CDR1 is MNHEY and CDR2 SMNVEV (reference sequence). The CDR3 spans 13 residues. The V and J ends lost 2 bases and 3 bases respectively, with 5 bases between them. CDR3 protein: CASSLAYNQPQHF. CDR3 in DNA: TGTGCCAGCAGTTTAGCCTACAATCAGCCCCAGCATTTT.

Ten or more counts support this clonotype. The CDR3 reads CASSEALLGSPYEQYF. As DNA, the CDR3 is TGTGCCAGCAGTGAAGCGCTGCTAGGTAGCCCCTACGAGCAGTACTTC. The chain couples TRBV2 to TRBJ2-7, with D hard to call. V was pared by 0 bases and J by 2 bases, with 14 bases between. Germline V CDR1 and CDR2: SNHLY, FYNNEI. The CDR3 runs to 16 residues.